The 9 T cell receptor beta chains below were found in one sample sequenced in a study of human T cells and chemical hapten exposure. TCRdb ran MiXCR on the RACE reads and lists one entry per CDR3 protein. The data contain tens of thousands of distinct CDR3 sequences, 9.5% to 12% of them seen just once; the ten biggest clones take up roughly 4.2%. Described time point: patch test 1, 2 weeks after DPC sensitization. The treatment was: therapeutic diphenylcyclopropenone sensitization with weekly scalp DPC. The specimen comprised whole blood, sampled in connection with sensitization to the hapten diphenylcyclopropenone (DPC). These receptor sequences come from a woman aged 45-60 years with alopecia areata. Some clones in this sample may be carry-over from other donors' samples.

This chain links TRBV9 with TRBJ2-7, with TRBD2 matching 8 bases. The CDR3 covers 15 residues. With 0 bases clipped from V and 2 bases from J, the junction kept 4 bases outside the gene matches. Germline V gene lookup returns CDR1 SGDLS and CDR2 YYNGEE. As DNA, the CDR3 is TGTGCCAGCAGCGTAGCGGGAGGGTTGCCCTACGAGCAGTACTTC. This codes for CASSVAGGLPYEQYF.

This clonotype has a handful of counts. V and J are TRBV7-2 and TRBJ2-1; 7 nucleotides align to TRBD2. This CDR3 region has 16 residues. The germline V gene encodes CDR1 SGHTA and CDR2 FQGNSA. V was pared by 5 bases and J by 5 bases, with 12 bases of the junction left unmatched. The CDR3: CASSPQGTTQDNEQFF. The CDR3 nucleotides read TGTGCCAGCAGCCCTCAAGGGACTACCCAGGACAATGAGCAGTTCTTC.

The chain combines TRBV7-6 with TRBJ2-7; D gene ambiguous. CDR1 is SGHVS and CDR2 is FNYEAQ in the germline V gene. Deletions cut 0 bases from V and 3 bases from J, with 12 bases between. The CDR3 is made up of 15 amino acids. The CDR3 loop is CASSLAFGSVYEQYF. The CDR3 DNA follows: TGTGCCAGCAGCTTAGCCTTCGGATCCGTCTACGAGCAGTACTTC.

This clonotype has at least ten counts. V usage is TRBV6-1 and J usage is TRBJ1-2; D is ambiguous. The CDR3 has 15 residues. Germline CDR1 MNHNS, CDR2 SASEGT. V was trimmed by 3 bases and J by 3 bases, leaving 14 bases between them. CDR3 bases: TGTGCCAGCAGTGAGGTTCCGGGATCCTACTATGGCTACACCTTC. It yields the protein CASSEVPGSYYGYTF.

V and J are TRBV6-2 or TRBV6-3 and TRBJ2-5; no reliable D call. Germline V gene data show CDR1 as MNHEY and CDR2 as SVGEGT. V lost 6 bases to trimming and J lost 1 base, with 9 bases between them. The CDR3 totals 13 residues. The CDR3 sequence is CASRPQSQETQYF. CDR3 DNA: TGTGCCAGCAGACCTCAGAGCCAAGAGACCCAGTACTTC.

The sample holds many counts of this clonotype. The chain is built from TRBV29-1 and TRBJ1-1; the match to TRBD1 covers 9 bases. The trim removed 4 bases at V and 6 bases at J, leaving 12 bases unmatched. The CDR3 is 15 residues long. Germline-derived CDR1 and CDR2 are SQVTM and ANQGSEA. CDR3 sequence (DNA): TGCAGCGTTGGAAGGACAGGGGCGGGCAACGCTGAAGCTTTCTTT. Its protein is CSVGRTGAGNAEAFF. Variable domain in full (rest from reference TRBV29-1 and TRBJ1-1): SAVISQKPSRDICQRGTSLTIQCQVDSQVTMMFWYRQQPGQSLTLIATANQGSEATYESGFVIDKFPISRPNLTFSTLTVSNMSPEDSSIYLCSVGRTGAGNAEAFFGQGTRLTVV.

In DNA, the CDR3 is TGCAGCGTTGTACCGGCGGACTATGGCTACACCTTC. Translated: CSVVPADYGYTF. The rearrangement joins TRBV29-1 to TRBJ1-2; D unresolved. V was cut by 4 bases and J by 3 bases, with 9 bases left in between. This CDR3 has 12 amino acids. CDR1 and CDR2 (germline): SQVTM, ANQGSEA.

A remark on this clonotype: This clone may be a read error of a much larger clone one base away. The rearrangement links TRBV12-3 or TRBV12-4 to TRBJ2-7, with a possible D match to TRBD1 (6 bases). Trimming took 5 bases from V and 6 from J, leaving 17 bases between them. The CDR3 consists of 14 residues. CDR3: CASSTRGNAFEQYF. The CDR3 nucleotides are TGTGCCAGCAGTACCAGGGGAAACGCCTTCGAGCAGTACTTC.

This clonotype was picked up many times. The gene calls are TRBV30 and TRBJ1-5, with 9 bases aligning to TRBD1. The CDR3 contains 17 residues. The junction had 8 bases not matched to a gene; V was cut back by 2 bases and J by 0 bases. CDR1 GTSNPN and CDR2 SVGIG come from the germline V gene (reference sequence). CDR3 in DNA: TGTGCCTGGAGTCCGGGACAGGGAGACTATAGCAATCAGCCCCAGCATTTT. Its protein product is CAWSPGQGDYSNQPQHF. Together with reference TRBV30 and TRBJ1-5, the CDR3 gives the full variable domain: SQTIHQWPATLVQPVGSPLSLECTVEGTSNPNLYWYRQAAGRGLQLLFYSVGIGQISSEVPQNLSASRPQDRQFILSSKKLLLSDSGFYLCAWSPGQGDYSNQPQHFGDGTRLSIL.